This T cell receptor beta chain derives from a study of T cell changes during pregnancy in multiple sclerosis. V was shortened by 1 base and J by 5 bases, with 14 bases between the two germline ends. This CDR3 comprises 15 residues. Looked up from germline, CDR1 is KGHSH and CDR2 is LQKENI. Profiling relied on immunoSEQ multiplex PCR, and the TCRdb table lists in-frame clones only, not all of them. The sample contains 84,000 or so clones, 94% of which appear only once. This receptor was taken from a female donor with multiple sclerosis, enrolled in a pregnancy study. This chain uses TRBV18 with TRBJ2-5; D may be TRBD2 (5 bases). Specimen: peripheral blood, collected in the third trimester of pregnancy. CDR3: CASSPQDSRSETQYF. In DNA form, the CDR3 reads TGTGCCAGCTCACCACAGGACTCCCGGTCGGAGACCCAGTACTTC.